The next 22 T cell receptor beta chains were all read from a single sample in a study of blood T cell repertoires in COVID-19 (TCRdb year 2020). Libraries were built with the immunoSEQ multiplex PCR assay. In its TCRdb copy, this immuneACCESS table keeps in-frame sequences only and misses some clones. Where compared with another copy, unresolved V genes explain less than half of these, and the others have no known cause. The sample table shows approximately 170,000 clones, and approximately 79% are seen once. The leading ten clones occupy around a fifth of the sample. The sample taken for sequencing was PBMCs or T cells enriched from blood (not recorded which). The source is a woman aged 70-85 years in a cohort exposed to, infected with or recovered from COVID-19 (not recorded which).

Note on this clone: This sample also contains other DNA sequences that code for the same CDR3. This chain joins TRBV28 and TRBJ2-2; D unresolved. Between the trimmed V and J ends, which lost 3 bases and 4 bases, there was a span of 3 bases. Germline CDR1 is MDHEN and CDR2 is SYDVKM. The CDR3 consists of 12 residues. The CDR3 DNA sequence: TGTGCCAGCAGTTTGAGCACCGGGGAGCTGTTTTTT. Translated, it gives CASSLSTGELFF.

V and J are TRBV4-1 and TRBJ1-2; no clear D gene. V was pared by 4 bases and J by 0 bases, with 6 bases between. Germline CDR1 and CDR2: MGHRA and YSYEKL. The CDR3 runs 13 residues. The DNA of the CDR3 is TGCGCCAGCAGCCTTCGGTCTAACTATGGCTACACCTTC. Translating it yields CASSLRSNYGYTF.

The rearrangement joins TRBV19 to TRBJ1-1; D possibly corresponds to TRBD1 (6 bases). The ends were cut back, 5 bases at V and 5 bases at J, with 15 bases in the middle. The CDR3 spans 14 residues. Germline CDR1 reads LNHDA; CDR2 reads SQIVND (reference sequence). The CDR3 region is CASSAKQGRTEAFF. The CDR3 coding sequence is TGTGCCAGTAGTGCAAAACAGGGACGGACTGAAGCTTTCTTT.

This clone occurred a few times. This rearrangement joins TRBV5-4 to TRBJ2-1, with 13 bases that match TRBD2. Trimming removed 2 bases from V and 8 bases from J; junction bases left unmatched: 4. Per the germline V gene, CDR1 is SGHNT and CDR2 is YYREEE (reference sequence). CDR3 size: 15 residues. CDR3 sequence: CASSFTSGRAHEQFF. The CDR3 region has the DNA TGTGCCAGCAGCTTTACTAGCGGGAGGGCCCATGAGCAGTTCTTC. Full variable domain (outside the CDR3, taken from reference TRBV5-4 and TRBJ2-1): ETGVTQSPTHLIKTRGQQVTLRCSSQSGHNTVSWYQQALGQGPQFIFQYYREEENGRGNFPPRFSGLQFPNYSSELNVNALELDDSALYLCASSFTSGRAHEQFFGPGTRLTVL.

The chain links TRBV5-1 to TRBJ1-6; tentatively, D is TRBD1 (5 bases). CDR1 is SGHRS, CDR2 YFSETQ, per germline. This CDR3 is built from 16 residues. V shed 0 bases and J shed 6 bases, with 13 bases lying between them. CDR3 DNA: TGCGCCAGCAGCTTGGTCGGGGGGTCCATTAATTCACCCCTCCACTTT. As protein: CASSLVGGSINSPLHF.

V usage is TRBV7-3 and J usage is TRBJ1-1; 8 bases match TRBD1. Unmatched junction bases numbered 3, after V lost 5 bases and J lost 1 base. This CDR3 is 14 amino acids long. CDR1 and CDR2 from the germline V gene are SGHTA and FQGTGA. The CDR3 nucleotides read TGTGCCAGCAGCAGACAGGGGCAGAACACTGAAGCTTTCTTT. Translated, it gives CASSRQGQNTEAFF.

In its sample, this clone was seen a few times. The rearrangement joins TRBV7-2 to TRBJ2-1, with TRBD2 matching 9 bases. Germline CDR1 and CDR2: SGHTA and FQGNSA. J lost 2 bases, V lost 1 base, and 9 bases had no gene match. CDR3 size: 18 residues. CDR3 in DNA: TGTGCCAGCAGCTTAGACCTACGACTAGCGGAGGCCTACAATGAGCAGTTCTTC. Translating it yields CASSLDLRLAEAYNEQFF.

A few counts support this clone. The V gene is TRBV28, the J gene TRBJ1-2; TRBD1 matches at 9 bases. CDR1 and CDR2 (germline): MDHEN, SYDVKM. The CDR3 sequence is 17 residues long. Trimming cost V 8 bases and J 0 bases; bases outside gene matches: 13. The DNA of the CDR3 is TGTGCCAGCGGAACAGGGGGCGCGGTGCCTTCTAACTATGGCTACACCTTC. It specifies CASGTGGAVPSNYGYTF.

The chain is built from TRBV7-9 and TRBJ1-2; D remains unclear. Germline V gene sequence: CDR1 SEHNR, CDR2 FQNEAQ (reference sequence). The CDR3 loop spans 14 amino acids. V lost 4 bases and J lost 6, with 15 bases in between. CDR3 DNA sequence: TGTGCCAGCAGCTCCCACGGCCGGGGTGATGGCTACACCTTC. This encodes CASSSHGRGDGYTF.

The chain joins TRBV5-1 to TRBJ2-2, with a weak D call TRBD2 (6 bases). The germline V and J ends were trimmed by 0 bases and 5 bases, with 11 bases remaining between them. CDR3 length: 15 residues. Germline values: CDR1 SGHRS, CDR2 YFSETQ. The CDR3 region has the DNA TGCGCCAGCAGCTTGGCGGGAGTAAGGACCGGGGAGCTGTTTTTT. Amino acid sequence: CASSLAGVRTGELFF.

This clone appeared a single time. The rearrangement joins TRBV2 to TRBJ1-3; the D gene is possibly TRBD1 (6 bases). Germline V gene sequence: CDR1 SNHLY, CDR2 FYNNEI. With 4 bases removed from V and 2 bases from J, the gap between germline ends came to 9 bases. This CDR3 is 14 amino acids long. The CDR3 sequence: CASSGQGTGNTIYF. CDR3 DNA sequence: TGTGCCAGCAGTGGCCAGGGGACTGGAAACACCATATATTTT.

V is TRBV7-2 and J is TRBJ2-3; 7 nucleotides align to TRBD2. V was clipped by 2 bases and J by 0 bases; unmatched bases: 5. CDR3 length: 16 amino acids. Germline lookup yields CDR1 SGHTA and CDR2 FQGNSA. Written as DNA, the CDR3 is TGTGCCAGCAGCTTAATGAGGCGGGGGAGCACAGATACGCAGTATTTT. This codes for CASSLMRRGSTDTQYF.

This clone occurred once. The chain has TRBV19 and TRBJ2-1, with D possibly TRBD1 on 5 matching bases. V lost 7 bases, J lost 1 base, and 14 bases lay in between. Germline assignment: CDR1 LNHDA and CDR2 SQIVND (reference sequence). This CDR3 region has 15 residues. The chain's CDR3 is CASKIDSPSYNEQFF. The DNA for the CDR3 is TGTGCCAGTAAAATCGACAGCCCTTCCTACAATGAGCAGTTCTTC.

The CDR3, as DNA: TGTGCCACCAGCAGAGCGTATCCGGGACTAGCGGGAGTAATCGGTACGCAGTATTTT. It codes for CATSRAYPGLAGVIGTQYF. The chain is built from TRBV15 and TRBJ2-3; 14 nucleotides line up with TRBD2. This CDR3 has 19 residues. Germline V gene sequence: CDR1 LNHNV, CDR2 YYDKDF (reference sequence). Germline trimming cut 1 base from V and 8 bases from J; bases unmatched to any gene: 14.

J is TRBJ2-1 and V is TRBV3-1 (or the pseudogene TRBV3-2), with 7 bases fitting TRBD2. The CDR3 spans 15 residues. Germline V gene data show CDR1 as LGHDT and CDR2 as YNNKEL (reference sequence). Losses at the gene ends were 4 bases for V and 2 bases for J; bases not matched to a gene: 5. The CDR3 protein is CASSLASGTYNEQFF. CDR3 DNA sequence: TGTGCCAGCAGCCTCGCTAGCGGCACCTACAATGAGCAGTTCTTC.

The genes are TRBV19 and TRBJ2-1, with D possibly TRBD2 on 6 matching bases. The CDR3 consists of 14 residues. The ends were cut back, 3 bases at V and 3 bases at J, with 9 bases in the middle. Germline V lookup: CDR1 LNHDA, CDR2 SQIVND (reference sequence). The CDR3 bases are TGTGCCAGTAGTATCCCGGGAGACTACAATGAGCAGTTCTTC. This sequence encodes CASSIPGDYNEQFF.

The J gene is TRBJ2-7, the V gene TRBV20-1; 9 bases line up with TRBD2. With V trimmed by 3 bases and J by 3 bases, 6 bases remained unmatched. Germline values: CDR1 DFQATT, CDR2 SNEGSKA (reference sequence). The CDR3 runs 14 residues. The CDR3 bases are TGCAGTGCTAGTGTGCCTAGCGGGGTCTACGAGCAGTACTTC. Encoded protein: CSASVPSGVYEQYF.

This clone appeared once. The V gene is TRBV7-9, the J gene TRBJ1-2; D might be TRBD1 (5 bases). Germline CDR1 reads SEHNR; CDR2 reads FQNEAQ (reference sequence). CDR3 length equals 12 residues. Deletions cut 4 bases from V and 4 bases from J, with 7 bases between. CDR3 DNA: TGTGCCAGCAGCTATGACAGCTATGGCTACACCTTC. Protein: CASSYDSYGYTF.

This sequence joins TRBV7-3 and TRBJ1-2; D perhaps matches TRBD1 (5 bases). This CDR3 has 14 amino acids. V was clipped by 2 bases and J by 7 bases, with 14 bases between them. Germline values: CDR1 SGHTA, CDR2 FQGTGA. CDR3 nucleotides: TGTGCCAGCAGCTTAGGCCCATTAAGGGGTGGCTACACCTTC. Translating it yields CASSLGPLRGGYTF.

This chain links TRBV7-9 with TRBJ1-2; no clear D gene. This CDR3 is built from 11 residues. The germline V gene encodes CDR1 SEHNR and CDR2 FQNEAQ (reference sequence). Trimming pared 4 bases from V and 8 bases from J, leaving 8 bases between. The CDR3 nucleotides read TGTGCCAGCAGCTCACTGGGCGGCTACACCTTC. Its translation: CASSSLGGYTF.

The chain couples TRBV28 to TRBJ1-2, with 8 bases fitting TRBD1. This CDR3 has 15 amino acids. The V gene's germline CDR1 is MDHEN and CDR2 SYDVKM. Unmatched junction bases numbered 8, after V lost 3 bases and J lost 5 bases. CDR3 bases: TGTGCCAGCAGTTTGGTCCAGGGGGCGGGATATGGCTACACCTTC. This gives the protein CASSLVQGAGYGYTF.

The chain links TRBV5-4 to TRBJ1-2; 9 nucleotides agree with TRBD1. V dropped 1 base and J dropped 4; count of bases not matched to a gene: 11. Per the germline V gene, CDR1 is SGHNT and CDR2 is YYREEE (reference sequence). The CDR3 consists of 17 residues. The CDR3 sequence: CASSLPSGQGLSYGYTF. CDR3 coding DNA: TGTGCCAGCAGCTTGCCCTCAGGACAGGGGTTAAGCTATGGCTACACCTTC. Full variable domain (remainder filled in from reference TRBV5-4 and TRBJ1-2): ETGVTQSPTHLIKTRGQQVTLRCSSQSGHNTVSWYQQALGQGPQFIFQYYREEENGRGNFPPRFSGLQFPNYSSELNVNALELDDSALYLCASSLPSGQGLSYGYTFGSGTRLTVV.